This T cell receptor (beta chain) derives from a study of T cell responses to AZD1222 COVID-19 vaccine. Study-wide context: Analysis merged second doses at about 4 or about 12 weeks. Whole-study findings and limits: Just 5 or 6 AZD1222 recipients tested seropositive at baseline. There were mostly white British donors and more females than males, and clonal diversity was possibly underestimated.

V was clipped by 4 bases and J by 6 bases; unmatched bases: 12. The CDR3 runs 16 residues. CDR1 and CDR2 (germline): LGHDT, YNNKEL (reference sequence). Sequencing used immunoSEQ multiplex PCR; TCRdb keeps in-frame clones, though not all of them. Among 130,000 to 150,000 clones listed, over 75% were seen once. This clone was detected only once. Its antigen is not known. The clonotype comes from an adult in good health. The source material was peripheral blood, sampled on day 0 of AZD1222 vaccination. The chain recombines TRBV3-1 (or the pseudogene TRBV3-2) with TRBJ2-3; TRBD2 agrees at 8 bases. The DNA for the CDR3 is TGTGCCAGCAGCCCCCGTAGCGGGACTACCCGGGATACGCAGTATTTT. Its protein product is CASSPRSGTTRDTQYF.